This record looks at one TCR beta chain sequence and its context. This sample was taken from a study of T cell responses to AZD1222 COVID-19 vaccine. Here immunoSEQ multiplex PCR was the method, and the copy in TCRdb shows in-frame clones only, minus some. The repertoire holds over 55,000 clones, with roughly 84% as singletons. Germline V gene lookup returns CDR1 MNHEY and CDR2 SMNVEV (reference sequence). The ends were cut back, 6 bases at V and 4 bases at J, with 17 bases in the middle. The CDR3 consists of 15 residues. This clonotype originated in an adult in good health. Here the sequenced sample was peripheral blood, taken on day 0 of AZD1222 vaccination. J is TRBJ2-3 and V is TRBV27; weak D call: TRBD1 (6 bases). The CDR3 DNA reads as TGTGCCAGCAGCCACGGCAGGGGCGGTCCAGATACGCAGTATTTT. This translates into CASSHGRGGPDTQYF.